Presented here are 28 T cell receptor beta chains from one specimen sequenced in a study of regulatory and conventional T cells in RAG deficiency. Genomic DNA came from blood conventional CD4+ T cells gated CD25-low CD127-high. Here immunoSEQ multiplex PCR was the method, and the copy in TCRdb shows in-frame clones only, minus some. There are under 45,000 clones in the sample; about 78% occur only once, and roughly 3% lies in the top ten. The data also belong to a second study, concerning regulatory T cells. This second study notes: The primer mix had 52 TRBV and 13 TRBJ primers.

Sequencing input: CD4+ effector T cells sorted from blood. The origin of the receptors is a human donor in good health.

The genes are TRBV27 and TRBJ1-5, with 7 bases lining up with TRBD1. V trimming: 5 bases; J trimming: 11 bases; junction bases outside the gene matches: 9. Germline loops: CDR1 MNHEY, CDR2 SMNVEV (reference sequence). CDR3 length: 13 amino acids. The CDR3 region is CASSPGTVGAQHF. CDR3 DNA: TGTGCCAGCAGTCCCGGGACAGTGGGGGCCCAGCATTTT.

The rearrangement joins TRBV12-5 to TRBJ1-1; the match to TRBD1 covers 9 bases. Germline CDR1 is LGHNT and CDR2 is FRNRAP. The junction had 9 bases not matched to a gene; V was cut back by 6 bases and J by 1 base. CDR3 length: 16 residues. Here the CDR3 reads CASGAGTGTSNTEAFF. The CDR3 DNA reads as TGTGCTAGTGGAGCCGGGACAGGGACCTCGAACACTGAAGCTTTCTTT.

DNA of the CDR3: TGTGCCAGCAGCGTTGTCAACACCGGGGAGCTGTTTTTT. Its translation is CASSVVNTGELFF. This chain links TRBV7-6 with TRBJ2-2; unclear D gene. The V gene lost 5 bases and the J gene lost 2 bases, with 6 bases spanning the gap. Germline loops: CDR1 SGHVS, CDR2 FNYEAQ. The CDR3 length is 13 residues.

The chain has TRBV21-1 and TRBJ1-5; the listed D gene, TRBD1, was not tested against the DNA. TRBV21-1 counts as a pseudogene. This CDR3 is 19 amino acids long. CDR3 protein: CASPHEGEPDRGLVQPQHF. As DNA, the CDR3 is TGTGCCAGCCCCCACGAGGGTGAACCGGACAGGGGGCTGGTTCAGCCCCAGCATTTT.

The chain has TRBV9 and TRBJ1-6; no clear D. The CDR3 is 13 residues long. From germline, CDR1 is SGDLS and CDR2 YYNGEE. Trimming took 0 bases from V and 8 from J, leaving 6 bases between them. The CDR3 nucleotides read TGTGCCAGCAGCGTAGGTCCGGATTCACCCCTCCACTTT. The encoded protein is CASSVGPDSPLHF.

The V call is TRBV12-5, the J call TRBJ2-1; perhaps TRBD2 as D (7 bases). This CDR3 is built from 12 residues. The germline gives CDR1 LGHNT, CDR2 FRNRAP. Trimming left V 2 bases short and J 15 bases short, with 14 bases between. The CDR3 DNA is TGTGCTAGTGGTTTGTTGGGGGGGGGCCGGTTCTTC. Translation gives CASGLLGGGRFF.

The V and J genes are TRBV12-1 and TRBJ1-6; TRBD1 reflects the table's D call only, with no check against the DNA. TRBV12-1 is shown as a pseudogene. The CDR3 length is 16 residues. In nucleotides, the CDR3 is TGTGCCAGCAGCTTTGGGGGACAGGCGGCTCGTTCACCCCTCCACTTT. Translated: CASSFGGQAARSPLHF.

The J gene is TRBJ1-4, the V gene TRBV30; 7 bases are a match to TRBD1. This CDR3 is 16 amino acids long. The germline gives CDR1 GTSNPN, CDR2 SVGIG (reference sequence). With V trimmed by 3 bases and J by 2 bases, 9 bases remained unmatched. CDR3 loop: CAWSSQTGFTNEKLFF. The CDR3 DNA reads TGTGCCTGGAGCTCACAGACAGGGTTTACTAATGAAAAACTGTTTTTT.

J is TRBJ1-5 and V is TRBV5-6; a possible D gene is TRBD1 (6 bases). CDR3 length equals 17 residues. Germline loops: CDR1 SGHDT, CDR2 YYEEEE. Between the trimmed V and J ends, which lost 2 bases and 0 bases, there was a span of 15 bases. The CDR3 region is CASSLSGWGASNQPQHF. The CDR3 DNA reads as TGTGCCAGCAGCTTATCCGGGTGGGGGGCTAGCAATCAGCCCCAGCATTTT.

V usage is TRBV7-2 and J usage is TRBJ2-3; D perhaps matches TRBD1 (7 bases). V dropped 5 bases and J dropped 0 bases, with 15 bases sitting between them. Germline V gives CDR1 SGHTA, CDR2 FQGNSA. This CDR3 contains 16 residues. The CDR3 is CASSRAGGTSTDTQYF. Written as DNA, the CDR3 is TGTGCCAGCAGCCGGGCAGGGGGGACTAGCACAGATACGCAGTATTTT.

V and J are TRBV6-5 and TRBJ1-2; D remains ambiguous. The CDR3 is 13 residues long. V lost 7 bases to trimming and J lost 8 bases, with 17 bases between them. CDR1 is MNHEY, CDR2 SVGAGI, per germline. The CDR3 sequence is CASNSRVESGYTF. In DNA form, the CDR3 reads TGTGCCAGCAACTCTAGGGTGGAGTCAGGCTACACCTTC.

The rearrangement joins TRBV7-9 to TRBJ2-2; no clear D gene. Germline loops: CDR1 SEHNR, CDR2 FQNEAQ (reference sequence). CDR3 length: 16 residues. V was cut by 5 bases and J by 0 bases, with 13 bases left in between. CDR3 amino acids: CASSLWKGTNTGELFF. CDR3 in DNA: TGTGCCAGCAGCCTATGGAAAGGGACGAACACCGGGGAGCTGTTTTTT.

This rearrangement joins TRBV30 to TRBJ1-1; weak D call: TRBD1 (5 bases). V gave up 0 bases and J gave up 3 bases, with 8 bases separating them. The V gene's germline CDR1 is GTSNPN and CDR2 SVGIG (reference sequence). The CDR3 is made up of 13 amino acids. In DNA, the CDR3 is TGTGCCTGGAGTGTTAGCAGGGACACTGAAGCTTTCTTT. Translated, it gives CAWSVSRDTEAFF.

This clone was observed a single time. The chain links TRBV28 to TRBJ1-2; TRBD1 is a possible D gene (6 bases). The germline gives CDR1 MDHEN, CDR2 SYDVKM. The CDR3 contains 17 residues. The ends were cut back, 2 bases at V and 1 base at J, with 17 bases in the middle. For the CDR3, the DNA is TGTGCCAGCAGTTTAGGGGGGGCCGACTTCTTTAACTATGGCTACACCTTC. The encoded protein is CASSLGGADFFNYGYTF.

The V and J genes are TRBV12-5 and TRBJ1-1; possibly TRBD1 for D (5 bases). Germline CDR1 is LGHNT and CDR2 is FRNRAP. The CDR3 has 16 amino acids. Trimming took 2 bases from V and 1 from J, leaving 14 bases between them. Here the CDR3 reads CASGLQVGTPNTEAFF. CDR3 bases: TGTGCTAGTGGTTTGCAGGTCGGGACGCCGAACACTGAAGCTTTCTTT.

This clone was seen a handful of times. DNA for the CDR3: TGTGCCAGTAGTATAGGTGGAGGATTAAACTATGGCTACACCTTC. This encodes CASSIGGGLNYGYTF. The chain uses TRBV19 and TRBJ1-2, with D hard to call. CDR1 is LNHDA, CDR2 SQIVND, per germline (reference sequence). V lost 1 base and J lost 2, with 11 bases in between. This CDR3 is built from 15 residues.

Written as DNA, the CDR3 is TGTGCCAGCAGCGTAAGGCCTAGCGGCGATCAAGAGACCCAGTACTTC. Amino acid sequence: CASSVRPSGDQETQYF. The gene calls are TRBV9 and TRBJ2-5; 7 nucleotides align to TRBD2. The CDR3 loop spans 16 amino acids. Trimming at V came to 1 base and at J to 2 bases, leaving 8 bases not matched to a gene. CDR1 is SGDLS and CDR2 is YYNGEE in the germline V gene.

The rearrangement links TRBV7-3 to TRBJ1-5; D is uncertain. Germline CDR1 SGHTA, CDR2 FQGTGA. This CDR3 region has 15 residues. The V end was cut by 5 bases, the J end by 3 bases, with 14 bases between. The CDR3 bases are TGTGCCAGCAGCCGAAGGACGGAAATCAATCAGCCCCAGCATTTT. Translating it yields CASSRRTEINQPQHF.

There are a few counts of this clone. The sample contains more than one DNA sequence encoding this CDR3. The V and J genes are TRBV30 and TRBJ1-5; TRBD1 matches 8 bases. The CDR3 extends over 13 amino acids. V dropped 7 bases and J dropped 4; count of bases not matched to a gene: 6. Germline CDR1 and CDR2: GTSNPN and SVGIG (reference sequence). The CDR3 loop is CALSQGGNQPQHF. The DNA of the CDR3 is TGTGCCTTATCACAGGGGGGAAATCAGCCCCAGCATTTT.

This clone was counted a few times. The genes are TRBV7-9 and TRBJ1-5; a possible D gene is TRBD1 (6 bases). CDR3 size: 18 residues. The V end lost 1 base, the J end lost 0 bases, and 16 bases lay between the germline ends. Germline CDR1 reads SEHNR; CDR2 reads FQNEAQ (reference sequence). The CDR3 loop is CASSLDTGFLYSNQPQHF. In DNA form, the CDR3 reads TGTGCCAGCAGCTTAGATACAGGGTTCCTTTATAGCAATCAGCCCCAGCATTTT.

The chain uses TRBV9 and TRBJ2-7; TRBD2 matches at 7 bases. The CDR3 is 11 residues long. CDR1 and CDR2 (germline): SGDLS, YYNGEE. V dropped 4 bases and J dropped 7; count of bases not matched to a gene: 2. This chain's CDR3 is CASSIGGEQYF. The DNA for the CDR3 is TGTGCCAGCAGCATCGGGGGGGAGCAGTACTTC.

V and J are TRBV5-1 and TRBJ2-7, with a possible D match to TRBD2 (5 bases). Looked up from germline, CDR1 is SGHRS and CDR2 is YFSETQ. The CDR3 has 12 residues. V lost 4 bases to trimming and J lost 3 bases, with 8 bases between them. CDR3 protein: CASSIRDYEQYF. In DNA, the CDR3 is TGCGCCAGCAGCATCCGGGACTACGAGCAGTACTTC.

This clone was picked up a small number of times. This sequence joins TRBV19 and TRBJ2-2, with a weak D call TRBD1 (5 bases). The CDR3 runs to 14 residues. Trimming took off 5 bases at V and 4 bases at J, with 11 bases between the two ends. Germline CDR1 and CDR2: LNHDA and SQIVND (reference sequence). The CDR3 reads CASSVQVGTGELFF. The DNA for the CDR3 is TGTGCCAGTAGTGTACAGGTGGGCACCGGGGAGCTGTTTTTT. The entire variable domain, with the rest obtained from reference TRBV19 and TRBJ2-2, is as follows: DGGITQSPKYLFRKEGQNVTLSCEQNLNHDAMYWYRQDPGQGLRLIYYSQIVNDFQKGDIAEGYSVSREKKESFPLTVTSAQKNPTAFYLCASSVQVGTGELFFGEGSRLTVL.

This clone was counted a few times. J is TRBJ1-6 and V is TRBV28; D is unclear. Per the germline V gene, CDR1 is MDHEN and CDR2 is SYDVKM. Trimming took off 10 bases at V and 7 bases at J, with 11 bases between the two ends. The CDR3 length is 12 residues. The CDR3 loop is CATQVGNSPLHF. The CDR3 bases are TGTGCCACCCAAGTAGGGAATTCACCCCTCCACTTT.

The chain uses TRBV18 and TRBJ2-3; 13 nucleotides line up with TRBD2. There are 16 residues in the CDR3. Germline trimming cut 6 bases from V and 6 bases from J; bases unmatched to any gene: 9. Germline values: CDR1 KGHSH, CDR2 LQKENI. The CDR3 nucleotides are TGTGCCAGCTCCCCCCGACTAGCGGGGGGCCAGGATACGCAGTATTTT. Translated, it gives CASSPRLAGGQDTQYF.

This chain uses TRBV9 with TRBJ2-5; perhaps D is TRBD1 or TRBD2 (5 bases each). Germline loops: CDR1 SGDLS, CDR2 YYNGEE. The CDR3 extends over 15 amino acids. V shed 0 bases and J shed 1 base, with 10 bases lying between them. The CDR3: CASSVGGRGQETQYF. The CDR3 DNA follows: TGTGCCAGCAGCGTAGGGGGCCGGGGCCAAGAGACCCAGTACTTC.

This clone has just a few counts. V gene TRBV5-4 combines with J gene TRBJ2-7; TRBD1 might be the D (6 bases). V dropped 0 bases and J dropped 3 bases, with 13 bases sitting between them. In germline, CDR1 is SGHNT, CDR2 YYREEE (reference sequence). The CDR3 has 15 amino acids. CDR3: CASSLEQGEVYEQYF. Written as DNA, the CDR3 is TGTGCCAGCAGCTTGGAACAGGGAGAGGTCTACGAGCAGTACTTC.

CDR3: CASSVVSDTQYF. The CDR3 DNA sequence: TGTGCCAGCAGCGTAGTGTCAGATACGCAGTATTTT. The rearrangement uses TRBV9 and TRBJ2-3; D gene uncertain. CDR3 length equals 12 residues. CDR1 and CDR2 from the germline V gene are SGDLS and YYNGEE. The V end was cut by 0 bases, the J end by 4 bases, with 3 bases between.